This T cell receptor beta chain was observed in a study of T-cell memory formation after mild COVID-19. From germline, CDR1 is GTSNPN and CDR2 SVGIG (reference sequence). V gave up 2 bases and J gave up 4 bases, with 9 bases separating them. This CDR3 has 13 amino acids. With constant-segment primers, 5'RACE yielded cDNA libraries of TCR alpha and TCR beta that carried sample barcodes and UMIs. TCRdb called the 5' RACE reads again in MiXCR, with one record for every CDR3 protein. This table holds hundreds of thousands of distinct CDR3 sequences, around a quarter found once. Sequencing was performed on PBMCs or a T cell subset sorted from them (not recorded which). The TCR sequence derives from an adult woman who had mild COVID-19 (a few samples of this study predate the infection). Cell type and time point are not known. The chain carries TRBV30 and TRBJ2-1; no definite D call. CDR3 sequence reads: CAWSFGVYNEQFF. The CDR3 nucleotides read TGTGCCTGGAGTTTTGGAGTTTACAATGAGCAGTTCTTC.